These T cell receptor beta chains were read from a single sample in a study of a mutant IDH1 vaccine in newly diagnosed glioma. Measured with immunoSEQ multiplex PCR; TCRdb has only the in-frame clones, and not every one. The repertoire has nearly 50,000 clones, 80% to 90% of them found once; the top ten carry about 2.4%. Sequences were derived from PBMCs, sampled from a glioma patient treated with radiotherapy, temozolomide or both. Receptors were obtained from a man in his forties with glioma. Both conserved end residues are part of each CDR3. D genes are given only for firm matches. Not all rows give a size; the values are once, few, many and, for expanded clones, a class.

TRBD2	TRBV9	TRBJ2-1	17	NA	CASSPHQPGGAYNEQFF	TGTGCCAGCAGCCCCCATCAACCGGGAGGGGCCTACAATGAGCAGTTCTTC
NA	TRBV18	TRBJ2-4	13	NA	CASSPSGRPIQYF	TGTGCCAGCTCACCCTCGGGCAGGCCCATTCAGTACTTC
NA	TRBV6-5	TRBJ2-7	14	NA	CASRYGYGINEQYF	TGTGCCAGCAGGTACGGGTACGGGATCAACGAGCAGTACTTC
NA	TRBV4-1	TRBJ1-2	16	NA	CASSQVSGVGAYGYTF	TGCGCCAGCAGCCAAGTTAGCGGAGTCGGCGCATATGGCTACACCTTC
TRBD2	TRBV4-3	TRBJ2-7	15	NA	CASSRSTSGGDEQYF	TGCGCCAGCAGCCGCTCGACTAGCGGAGGTGACGAGCAGTACTTC
TRBD2	TRBV9	TRBJ2-3	15	NA	CASSVTSGRTDTQYF	TGTGCCAGCAGCGTCACTAGCGGGAGAACAGATACGCAGTATTTT
NA	TRBV7-9	TRBJ1-2	15	NA	CASSLVPSGAYGYTF	TGTGCCAGCAGCTTAGTCCCTTCGGGGGCCTATGGCTACACCTTC
NA	TRBV6-6	TRBJ2-3	12	NA	CASTPGTDTQYF	TGTGCCAGCACTCCGGGGACCGATACGCAGTATTTT
NA	TRBV6-4	TRBJ2-1	12	NA	CASSEVGGEQFF	TGTGCCAGCAGTGAGGTAGGGGGTGAGCAGTTCTTC
NA	TRBV6-5	TRBJ1-1	13	once	CASKMKWNTEAFF	TGTGCCAGCAAAATGAAGTGGAACACTGAAGCTTTCTTT
TRBD2	TRBV9	TRBJ2-5	16	few	CASSVGTSGYWGTQYF	TGTGCCAGCAGCGTCGGGACTAGCGGGTACTGGGGGACCCAGTACTTC
NA	TRBV11-2	TRBJ1-4	14	NA	CASSQRAANEKLFF	TGTGCCAGCAGCCAGAGGGCAGCCAATGAAAAACTGTTTTTT
NA	TRBV7-9	TRBJ2-5	13	NA	CASSLGPLETQYF	TGTGCCAGCAGCTTAGGCCCGTTGGAGACCCAGTACTTC
NA	TRBV7-8	TRBJ2-5	15	once	CASSPGLARGETQYF	TGTGCCAGCAGCCCCGGTCTAGCGAGGGGGGAGACCCAGTACTTC
TRBD1	TRBV6-6	TRBJ2-7	11	NA	CASGQGSEQYF	TGTGCCAGCGGACAGGGCTCCGAGCAGTACTTC
NA	TRBV11-3	TRBJ2-2	14	NA	CASSHSHNTGELFF	TGTGCCAGCAGCCACTCACATAACACCGGGGAGCTGTTTTTT
NA	TRBV7-8	TRBJ1-2	16	NA	CASSLGQLGGDYGYTF	TGTGCCAGCAGCTTGGGACAATTGGGAGGGGACTATGGCTACACCTTC
TRBD1	TRBV27	TRBJ2-7	13	NA	CASSFGRGYEQYF	TGTGCCAGCAGTTTCGGCAGGGGGTACGAGCAGTACTTC
NA	TRBV19	TRBJ2-5	14	NA	CASRASVGQETQYF	TGTGCCAGTAGGGCTTCGGTCGGTCAAGAGACCCAGTACTTC
NA	TRBV6-6	TRBJ2-1	15	few	CASSYGGGAYNEQFF	TGTGCCAGCAGTTACGGAGGGGGTGCCTACAATGAGCAGTTCTTC
NA	TRBV7-2	TRBJ1-2	14	NA	CASTTGGEAYGYTF	TGTGCCAGCACCACGGGTGGGGAGGCCTATGGCTACACCTTC
NA	TRBV28	TRBJ2-1	12	NA	CASSTYKGEQFF	TGTGCCAGCAGTACCTATAAGGGCGAGCAGTTCTTC
NA	TRBV6-6	TRBJ2-3	12	once	CASSLSTDTQYF	TGTGCCAGCAGTCTAAGTACAGATACGCAGTATTTT
NA	TRBV7-2	TRBJ2-7	14	few	CASSSRVVLYEQYF	TGTGCCAGCAGCTCCCGTGTCGTCCTCTACGAGCAGTACTTC
TRBD1	TRBV4-1	TRBJ1-1	15	NA	CASSLGQGGGTEAFF	TGCGCCAGCAGCCTCGGACAGGGTGGGGGCACTGAAGCTTTCTTT
NA	TRBV18	TRBJ1-1	13	NA	CASSAGENTEAFF	TGTGCCAGCTCTGCCGGGGAGAACACTGAAGCTTTCTTT
NA	TRBV5-8	TRBJ1-1	13	NA	CASSFRMNTEAFF	TGTGCCAGCAGCTTTAGAATGAACACTGAAGCTTTCTTT
TRBD2	TRBV11-2	TRBJ2-7	15	NA	CASSFGSGRPNEQYF	TGTGCCAGCAGCTTTGGGTCCGGGAGGCCCAACGAGCAGTACTTC
NA	TRBV6-5	TRBJ1-2	14	NA	CASSSAPGVGGYTF	TGTGCCAGCAGTTCCGCCCCGGGCGTCGGGGGCTACACCTTC
NA	TRBV1	TRBJ2-7	16	NA	CTSSQDQRDSSYEQYF	TGCACCAGCAGCCAAGATCAGAGGGACTCATCCTACGAGCAGTACTTC
NA	TRBV5-1	TRBJ2-5	15	NA	CASSDGGQTRETQYF	TGCGCCAGCAGCGACGGAGGACAGACCCGAGAGACCCAGTACTTC
NA	TRBV5-6	TRBJ2-3	14	NA	CASSFRQPGDTQYF	TGTGCCAGCAGCTTTAGGCAGCCGGGGGATACGCAGTATTTT
NA	TRBV4-3	TRBJ2-7	15	NA	CASSQAAGQAYEQYF	TGCGCCAGCAGCCAAGCGGCAGGGCAAGCCTACGAGCAGTACTTC
NA	TRBV11-2	TRBJ2-2	13	NA	CASTRGTTGELFF	TGTGCCAGCACGAGGGGAACCACCGGGGAGCTGTTTTTT
TRBD1	TRBV20-1	TRBJ2-7	11	NA	CSADRVDEQYF	TGCAGTGCTGACAGGGTGGACGAGCAGTACTTC
NA	TRBV5-6	TRBJ1-4	15	NA	CASSELGREDEKLFF	TGTGCCAGCAGCGAACTAGGTCGCGAGGATGAAAAACTGTTTTTT
NA	TRBV19	TRBJ1-5	16	NA	CASRGGWGRHGQPQHF	TGTGCCAGTAGGGGAGGTTGGGGACGGCACGGTCAGCCCCAGCATTTT
NA	TRBV28	TRBJ1-2	14	NA	CASSSGQSNYGYTF	TGTGCCAGCAGTTCTGGCCAGAGTAACTATGGCTACACCTTC
TRBD1	TRBV6-5	TRBJ1-5	15	NA	CASSYSQGRAQPQHF	TGTGCCAGCAGTTACTCACAGGGGAGGGCGCAGCCCCAGCATTTT
TRBD1	TRBV7-7	TRBJ2-7	15	few	CASSYGPGQNYEQYF	TGTGCCAGCAGCTACGGACCGGGACAGAACTACGAGCAGTACTTC
TRBD1	TRBV5-1	TRBJ2-6	16	NA	CASSFDRGSGANVLTF	TGCGCCAGCAGCTTTGACAGGGGATCGGGGGCCAACGTCCTGACTTTC
TRBD2	TRBV7-2	TRBJ2-5	17	once	CASSLKPRLAEQETQYF	TGTGCCAGCAGCTTAAAACCGAGACTAGCAGAACAAGAGACCCAGTACTTC
NA	TRBV7-9	TRBJ2-7	12	once	CASGVSDYEQYF	TGTGCCAGCGGGGTTAGTGACTACGAGCAGTACTTC